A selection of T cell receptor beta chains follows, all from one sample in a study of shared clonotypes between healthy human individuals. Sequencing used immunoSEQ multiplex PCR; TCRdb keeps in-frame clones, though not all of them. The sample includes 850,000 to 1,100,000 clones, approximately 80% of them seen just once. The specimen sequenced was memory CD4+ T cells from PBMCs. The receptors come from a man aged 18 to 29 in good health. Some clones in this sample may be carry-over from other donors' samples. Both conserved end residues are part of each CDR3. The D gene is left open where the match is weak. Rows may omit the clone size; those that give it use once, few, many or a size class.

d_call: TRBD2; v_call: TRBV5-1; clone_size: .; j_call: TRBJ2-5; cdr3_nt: TGCGCCAGCAGCTCGAACAGCGGGGGAGAGACCCAGTACTTC; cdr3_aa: CASSSNSGGETQYF
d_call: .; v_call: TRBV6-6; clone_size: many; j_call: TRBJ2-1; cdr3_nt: TGTGCCAGCCATAAGGGGGGCAGGAACAATGAGCAGTTCTTC; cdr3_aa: CASHKGGRNNEQFF
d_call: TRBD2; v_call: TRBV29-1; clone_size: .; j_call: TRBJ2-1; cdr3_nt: TGCAGCGTTGAAGAACTAGCGGGGAACAATGAGCAGTTCTTC; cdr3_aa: CSVEELAGNNEQFF
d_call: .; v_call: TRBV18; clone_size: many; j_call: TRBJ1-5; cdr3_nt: TGTGCCAGCTCACCAACGGGGGACCCCACTCAGCCCCAGCATTTT; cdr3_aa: CASSPTGDPTQPQHF
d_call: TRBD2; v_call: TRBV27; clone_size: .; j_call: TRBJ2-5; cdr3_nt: TGTGCCAGCAGCCCGATACCAACTAGCGGCCAAGAGACCCAGTACTTC; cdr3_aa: CASSPIPTSGQETQYF
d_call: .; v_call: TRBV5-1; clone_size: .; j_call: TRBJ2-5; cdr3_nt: TGCGCCAGCAGCTTGACCGGGAAAGAGACCCAGTACTTC; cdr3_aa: CASSLTGKETQYF
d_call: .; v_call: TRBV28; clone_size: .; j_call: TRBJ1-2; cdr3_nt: TGTGCCAGCAGCCTCGAACAGAACTATGGCTACACCTTC; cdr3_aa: CASSLEQNYGYTF
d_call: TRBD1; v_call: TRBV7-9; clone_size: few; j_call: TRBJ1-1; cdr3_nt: TGTGCCAGCAGCCGGCGACAGGGCGAGATGAACACTGAAGCTTTCTTT; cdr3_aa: CASSRRQGEMNTEAFF
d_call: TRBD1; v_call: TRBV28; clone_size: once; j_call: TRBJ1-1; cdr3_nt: TGTGCCAGCAGTTTATCCATGGGACAGCTAAAGAACACTGAAGCTTTCTTT; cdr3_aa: CASSLSMGQLKNTEAFF
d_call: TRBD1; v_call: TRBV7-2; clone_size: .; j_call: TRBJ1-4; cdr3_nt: TGTGCCAGCAGCTTATCAGGACAGGGAAATGAAAAACTGTTTTTT; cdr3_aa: CASSLSGQGNEKLFF
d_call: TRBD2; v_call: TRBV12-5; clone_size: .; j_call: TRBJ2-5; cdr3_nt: TGTGCTAGTGGTTTGGGGGGCGGGAGTCGAGAGACCCAGTACTTC; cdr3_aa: CASGLGGGSRETQYF
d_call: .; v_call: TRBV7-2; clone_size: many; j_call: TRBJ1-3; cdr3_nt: TGTGCCAGCAGCTCGGGGTTCTCTGGAAACACCATATATTTT; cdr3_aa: CASSSGFSGNTIYF
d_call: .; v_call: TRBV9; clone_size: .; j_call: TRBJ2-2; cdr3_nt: TGTGCCAGCAGCGTAGTACAGGGTAGGCGCACCGGGGAGCTGTTTTTT; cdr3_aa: CASSVVQGRRTGELFF
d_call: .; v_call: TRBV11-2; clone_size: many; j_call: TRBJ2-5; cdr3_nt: TGTGCCAGCAGCTTAGGACAGATCCAAGAGACCCAGTACTTC; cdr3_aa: CASSLGQIQETQYF
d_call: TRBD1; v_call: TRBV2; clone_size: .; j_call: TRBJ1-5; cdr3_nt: TGTGCCAGCAGTGAATTTTCAGGGGGCGGTCAGCCCCAGCATTTT; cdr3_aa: CASSEFSGGGQPQHF
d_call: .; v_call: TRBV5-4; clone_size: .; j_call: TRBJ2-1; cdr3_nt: TGTGCCAGCAGCTTGGGCCGTACCTACAATGAGCAGTTCTTC; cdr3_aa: CASSLGRTYNEQFF
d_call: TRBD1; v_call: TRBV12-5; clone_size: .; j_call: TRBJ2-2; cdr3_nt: TGTGCTAGTGGTTGGACAGGACAGGGGGACACCGGGGAGCTGTTTTTT; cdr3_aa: CASGWTGQGDTGELFF
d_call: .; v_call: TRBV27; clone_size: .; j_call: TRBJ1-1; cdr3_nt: TGTGCCAGCAGTTTTCAGGGGCCGGGCACTGAAGCTTTCTTT; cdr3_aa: CASSFQGPGTEAFF
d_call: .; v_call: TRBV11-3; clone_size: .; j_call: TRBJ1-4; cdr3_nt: TGTGCCAGCAGCTTAGGACAGACTAATGAAAAACTGTTTTTT; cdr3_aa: CASSLGQTNEKLFF
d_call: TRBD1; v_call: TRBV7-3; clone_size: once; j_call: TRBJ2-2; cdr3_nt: TGTGCCAGCAGCCCAGGACAGGGATTGGGAGGAACCGGGGAGCTGTTTTTT; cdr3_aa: CASSPGQGLGGTGELFF
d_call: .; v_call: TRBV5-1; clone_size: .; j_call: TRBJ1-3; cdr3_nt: TGCGCCAGCAGCGCGCAAGTCTCTGGAAACACCATATATTTT; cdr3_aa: CASSAQVSGNTIYF
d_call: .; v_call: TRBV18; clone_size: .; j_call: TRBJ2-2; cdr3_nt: TGTGCCAGCTCACCACGTAGCGCCGGGGAGCTGTTTTTT; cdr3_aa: CASSPRSAGELFF
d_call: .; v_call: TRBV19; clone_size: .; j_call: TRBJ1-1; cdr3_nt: TGTGCCAGTACAGCGGCGAGGGGGACTGAAGCTTTCTTT; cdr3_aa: CASTAARGTEAFF
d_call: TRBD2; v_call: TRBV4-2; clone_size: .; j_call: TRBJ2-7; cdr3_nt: TGTGCCAGCAGCCTACGCCCGACTAGCGGGGGAGCGTCCTACGAGCAGTACTTC; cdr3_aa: CASSLRPTSGGASYEQYF
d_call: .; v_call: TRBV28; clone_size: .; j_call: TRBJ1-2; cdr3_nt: TGTGCCAGCAGTTCCGGTTCTGGAGGGCGTCAGGGAGATGGCTACACCTTC; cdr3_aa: CASSSGSGGRQGDGYTF
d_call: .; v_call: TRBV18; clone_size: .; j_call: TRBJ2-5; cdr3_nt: TGTGCCAGCTCCCCAGCAACGTCGGAGACCCAGTACTTC; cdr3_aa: CASSPATSETQYF
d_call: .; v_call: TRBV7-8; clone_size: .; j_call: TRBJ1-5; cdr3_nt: TGTGCCAGCAGCTTAGAGAATGGGGGTGGTCAGCCCCAGCATTTT; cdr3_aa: CASSLENGGGQPQHF